The rows below give T cell receptor beta chains drawn from one sample of a study of blood T cell repertoires in COVID-19. Sequencing used immunoSEQ multiplex PCR; TCRdb keeps in-frame clones, though not all of them. The sample records over 300,000 clones, approximately 83% being singletons. Source material: PBMCs or T cells enriched from blood (not recorded which). The receptors were sampled from a man aged 25 to 45 who had recovered from COVID-19. Both conserved end residues are part of each CDR3. Each record gives: V gene, J gene, clone size, D gene, CDR3 DNA, CDR3 protein. The D gene is left open where the match is weak. Size is omitted from some rows. Given values are once, few, many or a class for expanded clones.

>TRBV4-1|TRBJ2-1|NA|NA
TGCGCCAGCAGCCTTACTAGTTTGGGTGAGCAGTTCTTC
CASSLTSLGEQFF
>TRBV5-1|TRBJ1-1|NA|TRBD1
TGCGCCAGCAGCTCCTACAGGGGGAACACTGAAGCTTTCTTT
CASSSYRGNTEAFF
>TRBV5-5|TRBJ2-7|NA|TRBD1
TGTGCCAGCAGTTACCGGGACAGGGGTTCCTACGAGCAGTACTTC
CASSYRDRGSYEQYF
>TRBV5-1|TRBJ2-5|NA|TRBD2
TGCGCCAGCAGCCCTAGCGGGGGTAGGGAGACCCAGTACTTC
CASSPSGGRETQYF
>TRBV5-1|TRBJ1-1|NA|NA
TGCGCCAGCAGCATAAAGGGGGGGACTGAAGCTTTCTTT
CASSIKGGTEAFF
>TRBV12-3/TRBV12-4|TRBJ1-1|NA|TRBD1
TGTGCCAGCAGTTGGTACAGGGGTACTGAAGCTTTCTTT
CASSWYRGTEAFF
>TRBV6-5|TRBJ2-7|NA|NA
TGTGCCAGCAGTTATAGTGCAGGGTTCTACGAGCAGTACTTC
CASSYSAGFYEQYF
>TRBV19|TRBJ2-7|NA|TRBD2
TGTGCCAGTAGTACTAGCGGGGGGGCTTCCTACGAGCAGTACTTC
CASSTSGGASYEQYF
>TRBV30|TRBJ1-2|once|TRBD1
TGTGCCTGGAGTGACAGGGGTAACTATGGCTACACCTTC
CAWSDRGNYGYTF
>TRBV9|TRBJ2-2|NA|TRBD1
TGTGCCAGCAGCGTAGACAGGGGGTTTGGCGGGGAGCTGTTTTTT
CASSVDRGFGGELFF
>TRBV6-5|TRBJ1-1|NA|NA
TGTGCCAGCAGTTACTCGACTCGGAGTTTCACTGAAGCTTTCTTT
CASSYSTRSFTEAFF
>TRBV15|TRBJ2-1|NA|NA
TGTGCCACCAGCAGAGGGGCGGGGGCCACCTACAATGAGCAGTTCTTC
CATSRGAGATYNEQFF
>TRBV12-3/TRBV12-4|TRBJ1-2|NA|TRBD1
TGTGCCAGCAGCCCCGGGACAGGGGGCTACACCTTC
CASSPGTGGYTF
>TRBV15|TRBJ2-7|NA|NA
TGTGCCACCAGCAGAAATATGACAGGTACCTACGAGCAGTACTTC
CATSRNMTGTYEQYF
>TRBV6-5|TRBJ2-1|NA|NA
TGTGCCAGCAGCGGACAGTCCTACAATGAGCAGTTCTTC
CASSGQSYNEQFF
>TRBV25-1|TRBJ2-7|NA|TRBD1
TGTGCCAGCAGGGGCAACAGGGGGCGTAGTGGGGAGCAGTACTTC
CASRGNRGRSGEQYF
>TRBV10-3|TRBJ1-1|NA|NA
TGTGCCATCAGTGTTAACGAGCTTGTAATGAACACTGAAGCTTTCTTT
CAISVNELVMNTEAFF
>TRBV5-1|TRBJ1-1|once|NA
TGCGCCAGCAGTTCTTACGGTCTGAACACTGAAGCTTTCTTT
CASSSYGLNTEAFF